Listed below are T cell receptor beta chains from one sample, sequenced in a study of T cells after posttransplantation cyclophosphamide. Profiling relied on immunoSEQ multiplex PCR, and the TCRdb table lists in-frame clones only, not all of them. The sample consists of 25,000 to 30,000 clones, about nine tenths of them appearing once. The sample was PBMCs. The source of these receptors is a man aged 50-59 years. Both conserved end residues are part of each CDR3. A D gene is named only where the DNA matches it firmly. Only some rows state a clone size, as once, few, many or a class for expanded clones.

>.|TRBV18|TRBJ1-1|.
TGTGCCAGCTCACCACTCGACAGGCGCACTGAAGCTTTCTTT
CASSPLDRRTEAFF
>.|TRBV7-3|TRBJ2-6|.
TGTGCCAGCAGTTCGTCTGGGGCCAACGTCCTGACTTTC
CASSSSGANVLTF
>once|TRBV9|TRBJ2-5|.
TGTGCCAGCAGTGCGGACAGCCAAGAGACCCAGTACTTC
CASSADSQETQYF
>.|TRBV19|TRBJ1-3|TRBD1
TGTGCCAGTAGTGTCCGACAGGGGAAGACGCGTGGAAACACCATATATTTT
CASSVRQGKTRGNTIYF
>.|TRBV19|TRBJ2-3|TRBD2
TGTGCCAGTAGCCCGCCGACTAGCGGGAGTAAAGATACGCAGTATTTT
CASSPPTSGSKDTQYF
>.|TRBV30|TRBJ1-2|TRBD1
TGTGCCTGGGGACAGGGTTCGGGTGGCTACACCTTC
CAWGQGSGGYTF
>.|TRBV11-3|TRBJ2-1|TRBD1
TGTGCCAGCAGCTTAGCACAGGGGGTTATCAATGAGCAGTTCTTC
CASSLAQGVINEQFF
>.|TRBV9|TRBJ2-3|.
TGTGCCAGCAGCGTAGCCCCGGGACTTATCACAGATACGCAGTATTTT
CASSVAPGLITDTQYF
>.|TRBV5-6|TRBJ1-1|.
TGTGCCAGCAGCCTGGGGAGGGTGAGAACTTTCTTT
CASSLGRVRTFF
>.|TRBV2|TRBJ2-1|.
TGTGCCAGCACCACAGGCCCGAGCTCCTACAATGAGCAGTTCTTC
CASTTGPSSYNEQFF
>.|TRBV18|TRBJ2-1|.
TGTGCCAGCTCACCTGGGGGGGGGCGTTCTTACAATGAGCAGTTCTTC
CASSPGGGRSYNEQFF
>few|TRBV14|TRBJ1-1|.
TGTGCCAGCAGCCAACAATTGAACACTGAAGCTTTCTTT
CASSQQLNTEAFF
>few|TRBV29-1|TRBJ2-1|.
TGCAGCGGGGTAGCCGGGGGTAAAACTAGGAATGAGCAGTTCTTC
CSGVAGGKTRNEQFF
>.|TRBV6-1|TRBJ2-7|.
TGTGCCAGCAGTGAATTTGTGGGGGCAAGGTACGAGCAGTACTTC
CASSEFVGARYEQYF
>.|TRBV6-5|TRBJ1-5|.
TGTGCCAGCAGGTCTCAGGGCGAAAATCAGCCCCAGCATTTT
CASRSQGENQPQHF
>.|TRBV11-2|TRBJ2-5|TRBD2
TGTGCCAGCAGCTTTCTGGGACTAGCGGCCTCTCAAGAGACCCAGTACTTC
CASSFLGLAASQETQYF
>.|TRBV5-8|TRBJ2-1|.
TGTGCCAGCCCTTCCGCCCTGACAGAAAGTGCCTTCAATGAGCAGTTCTTC
CASPSALTESAFNEQFF
>.|TRBV7-2|TRBJ2-1|TRBD2
TGTGCCAGCAGCCGGATCCGACTAGCGGGCTACAATGAGCAGTTCTTC
CASSRIRLAGYNEQFF
>.|TRBV11-3|TRBJ2-7|.
TGTGCCAGCAGCTTAGCTACCGGGTTTTACGAGCAGTACTTC
CASSLATGFYEQYF
>once|TRBV9|TRBJ2-1|TRBD2
TGTGCCAGCAGCGTAGGGGCTAGCGGAGGGAATGAGCAGTTCTTC
CASSVGASGGNEQFF
>.|TRBV27|TRBJ2-1|TRBD2
TGTGCCAGCAGTCCAGACCCGGGACTAGCGGGGGGGCCCAATGAGCAGTTCTTC
CASSPDPGLAGGPNEQFF
>few|TRBV4-1|TRBJ2-3|TRBD2
TGCGCCAGCAGCCACGGAGCGGGGGGGCCTCGCACAGATACGCAGTATTTT
CASSHGAGGPRTDTQYF
>.|TRBV30|TRBJ1-4|.
TGTGCCTGGTCGGACAGTACTAATGAAAAACTGTTTTTT
CAWSDSTNEKLFF
>.|TRBV19|TRBJ2-7|.
TGTGCCAGTAGTATCGCACAGGGAGCCTACGAGCAGTACTTC
CASSIAQGAYEQYF
>once|TRBV4-2|TRBJ2-1|TRBD1
TGTGCCAGCAGCCAGGCAGGGGGCCGCGCCGTATCCTACAATGAGCAGTTCTTC
CASSQAGGRAVSYNEQFF
>.|TRBV5-6|TRBJ1-2|.
TGTGCCAGCAGCGTAGGCGCCGCAGGCCCCTATGGCTACACCTTC
CASSVGAAGPYGYTF
>once|TRBV11-2|TRBJ1-2|.
TGTGCCAGCAGCTCGCAGAACTATGGCTACACCTTC
CASSSQNYGYTF
>.|TRBV9|TRBJ1-5|.
TGTGCCAGCAGTTCTCCAGGTCAGCCCCAGCATTTT
CASSSPGQPQHF
>.|TRBV5-4|TRBJ2-1|TRBD2
TGTGCCAGCAGCGCGGCGGCTAGCGGGGGGGCGTCGAATGAGCAGTTCTTC
CASSAAASGGASNEQFF
>.|TRBV6-5|TRBJ2-7|TRBD2
TGTGCCAGCAGTAGGAGCGGGAGGCCCACCTACGAGCAGTACTTC
CASSRSGRPTYEQYF
>.|TRBV5-6|TRBJ2-5|.
TGTGCCAGCAGCCCTAGACAGGCCCCTGGGACCCAGTACTTC
CASSPRQAPGTQYF
>.|TRBV5-1|TRBJ2-1|TRBD2
TGCGCCAGCAGCTGGAGTGGACTAGCGGGAGACAATGAGCAGTTCTTC
CASSWSGLAGDNEQFF
>.|TRBV5-5|TRBJ1-5|.
TGTGCCAGCAGCTTGGAGATTGGAGATCAGCCCCAGCATTTT
CASSLEIGDQPQHF
>.|TRBV5-1|TRBJ2-2|.
TGCGCCAGCAGCCCTGAGTACACCGGGGAGCTGTTTTTT
CASSPEYTGELFF